The entry that follows covers one T cell receptor (beta chain) sequence. Its antigen is currently unknown. A single record per CDR3 protein comes from TCRdb applying MiXCR to the RACE reads. The table lists more than 35,000 distinct CDR3 sequences, 5% to 8% of them singletons. The sample originates from a study of human T cells and chemical hapten exposure. Overall study findings and caveats: TCRs exceeding a frequency of 1 in 1000 stayed unchanged under DPC sensitization.

Time point defined: patch test 1, 2 weeks after DPC sensitization. Documented treatment: therapeutic diphenylcyclopropenone sensitization with weekly scalp DPC. Researchers extracted total RNA from unfractionated whole blood. The TCR originated in a woman aged 25 to 45 with alopecia areata. Some clones in this sample may be carry-over from other donors' samples. The input for sequencing was whole blood, taken in connection with sensitization to the hapten diphenylcyclopropenone (DPC).

The CDR3 DNA sequence: TGTGCCAGCAGACCAGGGAGCCCGAACACCGGGGAGCTGTTTTTT. Protein sequence: CASRPGSPNTGELFF. The V gene is TRBV6-5, the J gene TRBJ2-2; D possibly uses TRBD1 or TRBD2 (5 bases each). Trimming cost V 6 bases and J 0 bases, with 11 bases left between them. The germline V gene has CDR1 MNHEY and CDR2 SVGAGI. This CDR3 region has 15 residues.